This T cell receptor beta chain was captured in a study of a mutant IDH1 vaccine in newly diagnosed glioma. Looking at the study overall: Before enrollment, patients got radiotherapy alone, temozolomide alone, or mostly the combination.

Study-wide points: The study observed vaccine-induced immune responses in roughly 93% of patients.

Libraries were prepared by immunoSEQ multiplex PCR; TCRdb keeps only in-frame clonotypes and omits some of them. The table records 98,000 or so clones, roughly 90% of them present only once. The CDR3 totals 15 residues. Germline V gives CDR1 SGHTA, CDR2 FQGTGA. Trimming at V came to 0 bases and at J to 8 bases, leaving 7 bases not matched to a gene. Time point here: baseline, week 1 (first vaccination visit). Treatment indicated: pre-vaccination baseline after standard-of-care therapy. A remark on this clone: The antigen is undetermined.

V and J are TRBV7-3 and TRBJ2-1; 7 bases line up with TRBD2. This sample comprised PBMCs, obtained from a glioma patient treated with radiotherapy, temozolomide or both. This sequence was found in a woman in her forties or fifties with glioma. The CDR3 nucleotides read TGTGCCAGCAGCTTAACAGGCGGGAGAGGCTATGAGCAGTTCTTC. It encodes CASSLTGGRGYEQFF.